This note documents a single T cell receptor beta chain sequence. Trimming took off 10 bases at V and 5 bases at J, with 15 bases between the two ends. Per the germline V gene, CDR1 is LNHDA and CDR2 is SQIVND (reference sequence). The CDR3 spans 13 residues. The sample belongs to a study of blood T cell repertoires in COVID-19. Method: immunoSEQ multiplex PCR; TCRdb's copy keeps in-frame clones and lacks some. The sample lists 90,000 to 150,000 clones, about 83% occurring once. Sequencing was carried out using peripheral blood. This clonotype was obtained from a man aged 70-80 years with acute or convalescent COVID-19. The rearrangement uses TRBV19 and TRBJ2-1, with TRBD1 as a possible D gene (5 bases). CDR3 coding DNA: TGTGCCACCGACAGCCAGGGCAACAATGAGCAGTTCTTC. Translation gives CATDSQGNNEQFF.